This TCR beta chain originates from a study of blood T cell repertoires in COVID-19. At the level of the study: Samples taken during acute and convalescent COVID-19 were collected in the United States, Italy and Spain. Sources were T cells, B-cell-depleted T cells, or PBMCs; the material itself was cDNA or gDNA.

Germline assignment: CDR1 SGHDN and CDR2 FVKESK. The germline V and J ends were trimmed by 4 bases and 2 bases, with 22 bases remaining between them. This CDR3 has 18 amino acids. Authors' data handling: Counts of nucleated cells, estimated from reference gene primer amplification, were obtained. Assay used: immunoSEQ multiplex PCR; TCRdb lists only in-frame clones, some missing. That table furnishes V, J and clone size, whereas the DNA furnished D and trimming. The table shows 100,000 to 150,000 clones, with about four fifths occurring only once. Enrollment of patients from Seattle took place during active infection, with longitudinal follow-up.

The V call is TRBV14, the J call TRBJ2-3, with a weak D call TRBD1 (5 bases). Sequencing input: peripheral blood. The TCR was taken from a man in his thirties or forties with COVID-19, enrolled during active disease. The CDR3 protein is CASSPRRQTDFDTDTQYF. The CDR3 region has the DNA TGTGCCAGCAGCCCACGTAGACAGACAGACTTTGACACAGATACGCAGTATTTT.